This T cell receptor beta chain was recorded in a study of cytotoxic CD8 clonotypes in ibrutinib-treated CLL. Study conclusions and caveats: Few clonotypes were public, and these shrank or held steady under treatment.

Details on this clone: Its target is not known. This sample includes further DNA sequences coding for the same CDR3.

This CDR3 spans 12 amino acids. The germline V gene encodes CDR1 MGHDK and CDR2 SYGVNS. The germline V and J ends were trimmed by 0 bases and 5 bases, with 4 bases remaining between them. Clones were sequenced by immunoSEQ multiplex PCR, and TCRdb holds only the in-frame ones, with some missing. This sample has over 130,000 clones, with 80% found just once. Sample: PBMCs, taken after 36 months of ibrutinib treatment. This TCR was sampled from a human donor with chronic lymphocytic leukemia. The chain employs TRBV25-1 and TRBJ1-1, with D uncertain. In DNA form, the CDR3 reads TGTGCCAGCAGTGAATACGGGACTGAAGCTTTCTTT. Translating it yields CASSEYGTEAFF.